These T cell receptor beta chains were read from a single sample in a study of blood T cell repertoires in COVID-19. Produced via immunoSEQ multiplex PCR; TCRdb's table is partial and in-frame only. The sample holds 200,000 to 250,000 clones, 80% to 90% seen once. The sequenced sample consisted of PBMCs or T cells enriched from blood (not recorded which). All receptors come from a woman aged 25 to 45 who had been exposed to COVID-19. Each CDR3 is given with its conserved first and last residue. The D gene is left open where the match is weak. For some rows the clone size is stated as once, few or many, or as a class when expanded; others skip it.

length: 14; V: TRBV11-2; D: -; size: -; J: TRBJ1-4; DNA: TGTGCCAGCAGCCCCCAACAGAATAATGAAAAACTGTTTTTT; CDR3: CASSPQQNNEKLFF
length: 14; V: TRBV4-1; D: -; size: few; J: TRBJ1-3; DNA: TGCGCCAGCAGCCAAGGGTCAGGGGGAAACACCATATATTTT; CDR3: CASSQGSGGNTIYF
length: 16; V: TRBV25-1; D: -; size: -; J: TRBJ1-2; DNA: TGTGCCAGCAGTGAAACCCTCGGGACAAACTATAATGGCTACACCTTC; CDR3: CASSETLGTNYNGYTF
length: 16; V: TRBV27; D: TRBD1; size: -; J: TRBJ2-2; DNA: TGTGCCAGCAGTAGGGCGGGGACAGGGGGAACCGGGGAGCTGTTTTTT; CDR3: CASSRAGTGGTGELFF
length: 16; V: TRBV9; D: TRBD2; size: -; J: TRBJ2-7; DNA: TGTGCCAGCAGCGTAGCGGGAGCGGGAGGCCCATACGAGCAGTACTTC; CDR3: CASSVAGAGGPYEQYF
length: 14; V: TRBV11-2; D: -; size: -; J: TRBJ2-7; DNA: TGTGCCAGCAGCTTATACGGGAGTATCGACGAGCAGTACTTC; CDR3: CASSLYGSIDEQYF
length: 17; V: TRBV4-1; D: TRBD1; size: -; J: TRBJ1-5; DNA: TGCGCCAGCAGCCCGACAGGGGACCCGTATAGCAATCAGCCCCAGCATTTT; CDR3: CASSPTGDPYSNQPQHF
length: 18; V: TRBV15; D: -; size: -; J: TRBJ2-6; DNA: TGTGCCACCAGCAGAGAAAGTGATTGGAGCTCTGGGGCCAACGTCCTGACTTTC; CDR3: CATSRESDWSSGANVLTF
length: 15; V: TRBV18; D: -; size: -; J: TRBJ1-5; DNA: TGTGCCAGCTCCGGGGAGCAGGGGATCAATCAGCCCCAGCATTTT; CDR3: CASSGEQGINQPQHF
length: 19; V: TRBV11-3; D: TRBD2; size: -; J: TRBJ2-2; DNA: TGTGCCAGCAGCTTAGTCCCCCTACTAGCGGGTACGAACACCGGGGAGCTGTTTTTT; CDR3: CASSLVPLLAGTNTGELFF
length: 14; V: TRBV2; D: TRBD1; size: -; J: TRBJ2-3; DNA: TGTGCCAGCGGGGCAGGGGGCTTGGGAGATACGCAGTATTTT; CDR3: CASGAGGLGDTQYF
length: 18; V: TRBV4-2; D: -; size: -; J: TRBJ2-2; DNA: TGTGCCAGCAGCCAAGGCAGGGTTCGGAACATGAACACCGGGGAGCTGTTTTTT; CDR3: CASSQGRVRNMNTGELFF
length: 14; V: TRBV2; D: -; size: -; J: TRBJ1-4; DNA: TGTGCCAGCAGCCCAAGGACAGTTAATGAAAAACTGTTTTTT; CDR3: CASSPRTVNEKLFF
length: 14; V: TRBV19; D: TRBD1; size: -; J: TRBJ2-7; DNA: TGTGCCAGTAGTCCGGGACAGAGTTTCTACGAGCAGTACTTC; CDR3: CASSPGQSFYEQYF
length: 15; V: TRBV5-4; D: -; size: -; J: TRBJ2-1; DNA: TGTGCCAGCAGCTTAACTAGGGATCCTTACAATGAGCAGTTCTTC; CDR3: CASSLTRDPYNEQFF